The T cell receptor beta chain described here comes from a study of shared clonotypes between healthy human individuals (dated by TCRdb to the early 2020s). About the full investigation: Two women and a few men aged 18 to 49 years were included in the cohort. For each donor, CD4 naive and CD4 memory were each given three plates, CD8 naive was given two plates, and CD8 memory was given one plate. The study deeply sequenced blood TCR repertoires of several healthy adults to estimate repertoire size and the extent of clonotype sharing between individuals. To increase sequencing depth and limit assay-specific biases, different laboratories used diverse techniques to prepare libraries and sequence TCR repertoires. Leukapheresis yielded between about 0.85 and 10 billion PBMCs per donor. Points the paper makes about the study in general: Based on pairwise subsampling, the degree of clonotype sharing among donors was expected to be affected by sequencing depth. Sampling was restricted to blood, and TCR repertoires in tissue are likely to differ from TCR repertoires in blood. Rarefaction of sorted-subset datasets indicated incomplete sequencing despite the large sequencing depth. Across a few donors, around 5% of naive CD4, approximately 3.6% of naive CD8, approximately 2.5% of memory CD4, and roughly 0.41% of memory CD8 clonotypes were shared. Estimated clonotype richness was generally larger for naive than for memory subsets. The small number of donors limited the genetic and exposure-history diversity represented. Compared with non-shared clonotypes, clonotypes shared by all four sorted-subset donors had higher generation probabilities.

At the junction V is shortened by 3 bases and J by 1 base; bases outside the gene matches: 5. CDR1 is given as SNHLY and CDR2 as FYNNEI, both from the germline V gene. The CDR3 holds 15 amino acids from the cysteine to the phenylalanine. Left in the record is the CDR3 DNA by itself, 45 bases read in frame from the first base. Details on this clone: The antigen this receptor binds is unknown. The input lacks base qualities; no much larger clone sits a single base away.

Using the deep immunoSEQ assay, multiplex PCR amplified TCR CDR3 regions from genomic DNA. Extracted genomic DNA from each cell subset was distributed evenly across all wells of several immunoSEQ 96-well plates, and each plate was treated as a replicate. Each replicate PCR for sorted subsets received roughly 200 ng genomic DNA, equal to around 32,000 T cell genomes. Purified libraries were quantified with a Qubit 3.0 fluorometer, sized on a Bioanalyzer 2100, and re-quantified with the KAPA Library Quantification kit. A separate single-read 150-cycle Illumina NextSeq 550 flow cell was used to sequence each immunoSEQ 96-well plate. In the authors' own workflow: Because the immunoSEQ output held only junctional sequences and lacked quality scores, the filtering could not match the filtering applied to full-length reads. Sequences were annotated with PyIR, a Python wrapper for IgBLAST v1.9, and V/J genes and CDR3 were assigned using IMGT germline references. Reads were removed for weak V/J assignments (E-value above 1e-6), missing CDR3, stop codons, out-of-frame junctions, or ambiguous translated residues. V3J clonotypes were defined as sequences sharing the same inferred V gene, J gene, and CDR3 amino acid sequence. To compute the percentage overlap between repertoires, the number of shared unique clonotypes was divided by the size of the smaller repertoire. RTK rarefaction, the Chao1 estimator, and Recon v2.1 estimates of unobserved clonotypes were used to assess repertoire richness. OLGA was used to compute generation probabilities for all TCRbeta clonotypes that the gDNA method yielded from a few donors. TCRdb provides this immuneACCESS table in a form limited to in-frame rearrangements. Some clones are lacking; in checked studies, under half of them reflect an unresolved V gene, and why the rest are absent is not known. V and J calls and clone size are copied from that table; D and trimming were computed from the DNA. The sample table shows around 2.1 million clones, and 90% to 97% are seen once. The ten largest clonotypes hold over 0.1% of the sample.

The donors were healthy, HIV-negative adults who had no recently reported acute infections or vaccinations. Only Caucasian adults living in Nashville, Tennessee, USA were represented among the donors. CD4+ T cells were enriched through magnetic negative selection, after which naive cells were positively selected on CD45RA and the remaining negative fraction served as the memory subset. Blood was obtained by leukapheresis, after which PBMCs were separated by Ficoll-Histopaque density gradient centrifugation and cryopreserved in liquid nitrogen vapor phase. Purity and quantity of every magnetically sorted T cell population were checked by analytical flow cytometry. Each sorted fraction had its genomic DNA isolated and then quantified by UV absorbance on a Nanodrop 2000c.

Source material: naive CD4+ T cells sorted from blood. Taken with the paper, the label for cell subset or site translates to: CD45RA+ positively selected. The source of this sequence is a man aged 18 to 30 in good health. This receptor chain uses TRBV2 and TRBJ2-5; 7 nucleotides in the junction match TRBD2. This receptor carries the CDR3 CASSDSGGFQETQYF. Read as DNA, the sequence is TGTGCCAGCAGTGATTCGGGGGGATTCCAAGAGACCCAGTACTTC. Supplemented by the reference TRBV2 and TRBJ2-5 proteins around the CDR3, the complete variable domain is EPEVTQTPSHQVTQMGQEVILRCVPISNHLYFYWYRQILGQKVEFLVSFYNNEISEKSEIFDDQFSVERPDGSNFTLKIRSTKLEDSAMYFCASSDSGGFQETQYFGPGTRLLVL.